One T cell receptor (beta chain) is described in this entry. These data come from a study of cytomegalovirus exposure and HLA in healthy donors. The V segment lost 10 bases and the J segment 2 bases; nucleotides outside the gene matches: 5. The CDR3 contains 14 residues. Germline V gene sequence: CDR1 MNHEY, CDR2 SVGAGI. PCR was performed using 60 Vbeta and 13 Jbeta primers. Some clones are missing from TCRdb's copy, which holds only in-frame ones; the method was immunoSEQ multiplex PCR. The table has around 190,000 clones, 60% to 80% seen once. The gene calls are TRBV6-5 and TRBJ2-1; TRBD1 matches 10 bases. The receptor comes from a woman in her 30s in good health and CMV-seronegative. The sequencing sample was made of PBMCs. CDR3 sequence: CATTDRGPYNEQFF. As DNA, the CDR3 is TGTGCCACCACTGACAGGGGGCCCTACAATGAGCAGTTCTTC.